This TCR beta chain was recorded in a study of cytomegalovirus exposure and HLA in healthy donors. Study results and limitations: Subsequent analysis showed first-cohort TCR clusters tending to co-occur in some 110 validation repertoires. Three CMV-associated chains proved CMV antigen-specific in vitro. The investigators catalogued 164 TCR beta chains as cytomegalovirus-associated.

Details on this clone: The antigen remains unidentified.

The donors formed part of the approximately 120-subject validation cohort, distinct from the approximately 630-subject first cohort. TCRdb's copy holds only in-frame clones and misses some; the assay was immunoSEQ multiplex PCR. The data contain 200,000 to 250,000 clones, less than 85% of them singletons. The sequenced material came from PBMCs. This clonotype originated in a woman aged 18-35 years in good health and CMV-seronegative.

The CDR3 loop is CASSPEGASTDTQYF. In nucleotides, the CDR3 is TGTGCCAGCAGCCCCGAGGGAGCGAGCACAGATACGCAGTATTTT. The rearrangement uses TRBV7-8 and TRBJ2-3, with D perhaps TRBD2 (5 bases). The V end was cut by 5 bases, the J end by 0 bases, with 12 bases between. Germline assignment: CDR1 SGHVS and CDR2 FQNEAQ. The length of the CDR3 is 15 residues. The variable domain in full, completed from reference TRBV7-8 and TRBJ2-3, reads GAGVSQSPRYKVAKRGQDVALRCDPISGHVSLFWYQQALGQGPEFLTYFQNEAQLDKSGLPSDRFFAERPEGSVSTLKIQRTQQEDSAVYLCASSPEGASTDTQYFGPGTRLTVL.